This record looks at one T cell receptor (beta chain) sequence and its context. What it binds is unknown. Trimming stripped 5 bases from V and 4 bases from J, with 13 bases between. Per germline, CDR1 SGHRS and CDR2 YFSETQ. The CDR3 has 14 amino acids. Eligibility required adulthood, ileal or ileocolonic Crohn's disease and indicated ileocolonic resection. The data stem from a study of T cell repertoires in ileal Crohn's disease. Study-wide results and limits: Sorted CD8 T cells held more high-frequency clones than CD4.

Some clones are missing from TCRdb's copy, which holds only in-frame ones; the method was immunoSEQ multiplex PCR. This repertoire shows 30,000 or so clones, roughly 81% found once; its top ten account for around 5.5%. The chain couples TRBV5-1 to TRBJ1-5; tentative D call: TRBD1 (5 bases). Sample: ileal tissue. The TCR sequence derives from an adult with Crohn's disease. The CDR3 protein is CASSPGRGNQPQHF. The CDR3 region has the DNA TGCGCCAGCAGTCCCGGACGGGGGAATCAGCCCCAGCATTTT.